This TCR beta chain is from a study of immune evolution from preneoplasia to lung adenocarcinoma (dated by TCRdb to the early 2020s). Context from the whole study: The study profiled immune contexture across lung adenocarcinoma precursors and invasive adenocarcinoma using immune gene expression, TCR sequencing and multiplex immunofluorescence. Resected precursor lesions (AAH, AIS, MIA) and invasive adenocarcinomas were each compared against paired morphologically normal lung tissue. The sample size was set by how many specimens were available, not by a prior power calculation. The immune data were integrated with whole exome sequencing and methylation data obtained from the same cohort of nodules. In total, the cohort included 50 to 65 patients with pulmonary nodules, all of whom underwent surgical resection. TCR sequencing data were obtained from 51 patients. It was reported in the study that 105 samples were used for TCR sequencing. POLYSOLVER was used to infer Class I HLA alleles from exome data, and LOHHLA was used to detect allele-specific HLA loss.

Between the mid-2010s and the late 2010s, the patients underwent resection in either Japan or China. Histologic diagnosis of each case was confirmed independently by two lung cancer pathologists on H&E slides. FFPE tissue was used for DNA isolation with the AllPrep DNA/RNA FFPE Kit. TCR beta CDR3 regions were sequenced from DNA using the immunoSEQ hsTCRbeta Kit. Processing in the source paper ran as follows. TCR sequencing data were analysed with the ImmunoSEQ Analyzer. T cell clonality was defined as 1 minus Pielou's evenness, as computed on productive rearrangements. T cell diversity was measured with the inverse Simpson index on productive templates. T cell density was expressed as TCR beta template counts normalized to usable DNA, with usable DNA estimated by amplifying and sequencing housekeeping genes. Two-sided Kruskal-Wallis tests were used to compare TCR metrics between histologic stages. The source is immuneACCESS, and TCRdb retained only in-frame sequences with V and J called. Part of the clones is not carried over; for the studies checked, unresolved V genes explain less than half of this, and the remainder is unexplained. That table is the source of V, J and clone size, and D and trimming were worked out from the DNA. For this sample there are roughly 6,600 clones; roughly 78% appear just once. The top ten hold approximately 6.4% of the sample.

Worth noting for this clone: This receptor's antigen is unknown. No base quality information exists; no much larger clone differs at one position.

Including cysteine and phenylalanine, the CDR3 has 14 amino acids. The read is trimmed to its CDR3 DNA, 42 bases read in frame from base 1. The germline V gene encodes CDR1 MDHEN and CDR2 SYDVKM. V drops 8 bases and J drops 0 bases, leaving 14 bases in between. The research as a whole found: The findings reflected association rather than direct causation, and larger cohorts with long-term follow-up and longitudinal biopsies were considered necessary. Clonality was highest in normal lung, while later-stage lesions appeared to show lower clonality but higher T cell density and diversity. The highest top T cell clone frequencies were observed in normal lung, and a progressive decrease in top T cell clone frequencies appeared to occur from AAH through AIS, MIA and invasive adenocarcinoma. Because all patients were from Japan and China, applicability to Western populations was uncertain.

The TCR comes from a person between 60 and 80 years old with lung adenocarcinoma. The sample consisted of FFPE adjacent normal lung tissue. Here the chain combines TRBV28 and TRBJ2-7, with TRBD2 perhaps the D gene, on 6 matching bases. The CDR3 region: CASGKGLNSYEQYF. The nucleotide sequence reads TGTGCCAGCGGAAAGGGACTTAACTCCTACGAGCAGTACTTC.